This T cell receptor (beta chain) was identified in a study of blood T cell repertoires in COVID-19. TCRdb's table, derived via immunoSEQ multiplex PCR, lists solely in-frame clones and lacks some. The sample shows under 250,000 clones, 80% to 85% of them seen only once. V shed 6 bases and J 5 bases; nucleotides not matched to a gene: 7. CDR1 MNHEY and CDR2 SVGEGT come from the germline V gene. This CDR3 is 14 amino acids long. The sequence was collected from a woman in her sixties or seventies with COVID-19, enrolled during active disease. V gene TRBV6-2 or TRBV6-3 combines with J gene TRBJ1-1; 9 bases map to TRBD1. Sequencing used peripheral blood. CDR3 sequence: CASSTDRGVTEAFF. The CDR3, as DNA: TGTGCCAGCAGCACCGACAGGGGGGTTACTGAAGCTTTCTTT.